The 22 T cell receptor beta chains in this list originate from one sample, sequenced in a study of shared clonotypes between healthy human individuals. Sequencing used immunoSEQ multiplex PCR; TCRdb keeps in-frame clones, though not all of them. The sample has 550,000 to 750,000 clones, 92% seen once. Positively selected for CCR7, the CD45RO-negative cells used as naive CD8 cells excluded terminally differentiated effector memory CD45RA+ cells. Input material: naive CD8+ T cells sorted from blood. These receptor sequences come from a man under 40 in good health.

The chain recombines TRBV5-5 with TRBJ2-1; either TRBD1 or TRBD2 may supply D (5 bases each). There are 17 residues in the CDR3. Per the germline V gene, CDR1 is SGHKS and CDR2 is YYEKEE (reference sequence). The germline V and J ends were trimmed by 3 bases and 6 bases, with 22 bases remaining between them. CDR3 nucleotide sequence: TGTGCCAGCAGCTCTAAGATTTTTGGGGCTAGCTCCAATGAGCAGTTCTTC. It encodes CASSSKIFGASSNEQFF.

This clone appeared a single time. The CDR3 sequence is CASSWDGNTEAFF. The CDR3 DNA reads as TGTGCCAGCAGCTGGGACGGGAACACTGAAGCTTTCTTT. The chain joins TRBV5-5 to TRBJ1-1, with a tentative D call TRBD1 (5 bases). Per the germline V gene, CDR1 is SGHKS and CDR2 is YYEKEE (reference sequence). With 3 bases removed from V and 1 base from J, the gap between germline ends came to 7 bases. The CDR3 consists of 13 residues.

The chain combines TRBV28 with TRBJ2-5, with a weak D call TRBD1 (6 bases). The V and J ends lost 8 bases and 5 bases respectively, with 15 bases between them. Germline V CDR1 and CDR2: MDHEN, SYDVKM. The length of the CDR3 is 13 residues. The chain's CDR3 is CASRKTGGETQYF. In DNA form, the CDR3 reads TGTGCCAGCCGAAAGACAGGCGGGGAGACCCAGTACTTC.

Concerning this clone itself: The same CDR3 also results from other DNA sequences found in this sample. CDR3 loop: CASSKLTGGSGELFF. The CDR3 DNA reads TGTGCCAGCAGTAAATTAACAGGGGGGTCCGGGGAGCTGTTTTTT. The V and J genes are TRBV6-5 and TRBJ2-2; 8 bases are shared with TRBD1. Germline loops: CDR1 MNHEY, CDR2 SVGAGI. CDR3 size: 15 residues. Trimming at V came to 5 bases and at J to 6 bases, leaving 8 bases not matched to a gene.

The V call is TRBV7-9, the J call TRBJ2-7, with D uncertain. The V gene's germline CDR1 is SEHNR and CDR2 FQNEAQ (reference sequence). The CDR3 sequence is 19 residues long. V was cut by 1 base and J by 0 bases, with 22 bases left in between. CDR3 in amino acids: CASSLVDMTTHSISYEQYF. The CDR3 DNA follows: TGTGCCAGCAGCTTAGTAGATATGACGACACACTCGATCTCCTACGAGCAGTACTTC.

In this sample, this clone turned up a few times. V gene TRBV2 combines with J gene TRBJ1-2, with TRBD1 identical over 9 bases. V lost 6 bases, J lost 2 bases, and 7 bases stayed unmatched. The germline V gene has CDR1 SNHLY and CDR2 FYNNEI. This CDR3 has 15 residues. CDR3 region: CASRRTGVLNYGYTF. CDR3 DNA sequence: TGTGCCAGCAGGAGGACAGGGGTCCTCAACTATGGCTACACCTTC.

V gene TRBV6-1 combines with J gene TRBJ1-5; 10 nucleotides line up with TRBD1. Unmatched junction bases numbered 4, after V lost 3 bases and J lost 5 bases. The CDR3 has 15 amino acids. Per germline, CDR1 MNHNS and CDR2 SASEGT. In nucleotides, the CDR3 is TGTGCCAGCAGTGATGGGACAGGGGCCTATCAGCCCCAGCATTTT. This translates into CASSDGTGAYQPQHF.

V gene TRBV5-1 combines with J gene TRBJ1-1, with 7 bases matching TRBD1. V trimming: 4 bases; J trimming: 0 bases; junction bases outside the gene matches: 6. The CDR3 loop spans 15 amino acids. Per the germline V gene, CDR1 is SGHRS and CDR2 is YFSETQ. The CDR3 DNA is TGCGCCAGCAGCCTATTGACAGGGATGAACACTGAAGCTTTCTTT. This codes for CASSLLTGMNTEAFF.

The V and J genes are TRBV7-9 and TRBJ2-7, with no clear D. V gave up 4 bases and J gave up 2 bases, with 9 bases separating them. This CDR3 is built from 13 residues. Germline V gene lookup returns CDR1 SEHNR and CDR2 FQNEAQ (reference sequence). CDR3 residues: CASSSSSTYEQYF. The CDR3 region has the DNA TGTGCCAGCAGCTCTAGTTCGACCTACGAGCAGTACTTC.

This clone was found once. V gene TRBV6-5 combines with J gene TRBJ1-5, with D maybe TRBD1 (6 bases). This CDR3 region has 14 residues. Trimming cost V 7 bases and J 5 bases, with 15 bases left between them. The germline V gene has CDR1 MNHEY and CDR2 SVGAGI. The CDR3 protein is CASTTGLGDQPQHF. The CDR3 DNA reads as TGTGCCAGCACCACAGGGTTGGGAGATCAGCCCCAGCATTTT.

This clone came up once. Distinct nucleotide sequences in the sample also encode this CDR3. This chain connects TRBV7-9 to TRBJ2-7, with a tentative D call TRBD2 (5 bases). Germline CDR1 and CDR2: SEHNR and FQNEAQ (reference sequence). This CDR3 comprises 11 residues. V was clipped by 4 bases and J by 6 bases, with 7 bases between them. The CDR3 region has the DNA TGTGCCAGCAGCTGGGCGGGCGAGCAGTACTTC. It encodes CASSWAGEQYF.

The CDR3 protein is CASSFSGGWADTQYF. CDR3 nucleotide sequence: TGTGCCAGCAGCTTTAGCGGGGGATGGGCAGATACGCAGTATTTT. This chain joins TRBV7-2 and TRBJ2-3; TRBD2 aligns across 9 bases. The CDR3 consists of 15 residues. Germline CDR1 and CDR2: SGHTA and FQGNSA. Germline trimming cut 3 bases from V and 4 bases from J; bases unmatched to any gene: 5.

This rearrangement joins TRBV5-1 to TRBJ2-1; no definite D call. V was trimmed by 1 base and J by 12 bases, leaving 23 bases between them. The CDR3 is 16 amino acids. Germline V gene sequence: CDR1 SGHRS, CDR2 YFSETQ. The CDR3 DNA is TGCGCCAGCAGCTTGATTCGACACCCCCTAAGCTATAGGCAGTTCTTC. This translates into CASSLIRHPLSYRQFF.

This chain connects TRBV9 to TRBJ2-7; 9 nucleotides agree with TRBD2. Germline trimming cut 1 base from V and 2 bases from J; bases unmatched to any gene: 4. The CDR3 is 15 amino acids. The germline gives CDR1 SGDLS, CDR2 YYNGEE. In DNA form, the CDR3 reads TGTGCCAGCAGCGTATATGCGGGAGGGCCCTACGAGCAGTACTTC. Translation gives CASSVYAGGPYEQYF.

The chain combines TRBV28 with TRBJ2-2; D unclear. Looked up from germline, CDR1 is MDHEN and CDR2 is SYDVKM. V was clipped by 1 base and J by 5 bases, with 14 bases between them. This CDR3 is built from 16 residues. This chain's CDR3 is CASSLFSGSATGELFF. CDR3 DNA: TGTGCCAGCAGTTTATTCTCAGGTTCCGCAACCGGGGAGCTGTTTTTT.

This clone was detected only once. This chain joins TRBV10-2 and TRBJ2-5; D unclear. Germline CDR1 WSHSY, CDR2 SAAADI. This CDR3 region has 13 residues. V gave up 0 bases and J gave up 4 bases, with 6 bases separating them. The CDR3: CASSESMGETQYF. The CDR3 coding sequence is TGCGCCAGCAGTGAGTCGATGGGAGAGACCCAGTACTTC.

The chain's CDR3 is CASSFSGSSGELFF. In DNA, the CDR3 is TGTGCCAGCAGTTTTAGCGGGAGTTCTGGGGAGCTGTTTTTT. The gene calls are TRBV27 and TRBJ2-2; 9 bases agree with TRBD2. V was clipped by 3 bases and J by 8 bases; unmatched bases: 4. This CDR3 region has 14 residues. CDR1 is MNHEY and CDR2 is SMNVEV in the germline V gene (reference sequence).

The V gene is TRBV19, the J gene TRBJ1-2; D is unresolved. V lost 7 bases and J lost 1, with 19 bases in between. The CDR3 runs 16 residues. Germline V lookup: CDR1 LNHDA, CDR2 SQIVND (reference sequence). CDR3 region: CASTSSAGGYNYGYTF. Written as DNA, the CDR3 is TGTGCCAGTACCTCCTCGGCGGGCGGATATAACTATGGCTACACCTTC.

The chain is built from TRBV5-1 and TRBJ1-3; TRBD1 matches 12 bases. This CDR3 contains 16 residues. Trimming at V came to 3 bases and at J to 2 bases, leaving 3 bases not matched to a gene. From germline, CDR1 is SGHRS and CDR2 YFSETQ. This CDR3 is CASSSGQGAAGNTIYF. The CDR3 coding sequence is TGCGCCAGCAGCTCGGGACAGGGGGCGGCTGGAAACACCATATATTTT.

The chain uses TRBV7-9 and TRBJ1-1; possible D gene TRBD1, 6 bases. The CDR3 is 14 amino acids. Per the germline V gene, CDR1 is SEHNR and CDR2 is FQNEAQ (reference sequence). The V end lost 1 base, the J end lost 1 base, and 7 bases lay between the germline ends. In nucleotides, the CDR3 is TGTGCCAGCAGCTTAGGGGGGGCGAACACTGAAGCTTTCTTT. Its translation is CASSLGGANTEAFF.

Note on this clone: Other DNA sequences of this sample code for an identical CDR3. The V and J genes are TRBV5-1 and TRBJ2-3; D gene uncertain. The CDR3 loop spans 12 amino acids. V was pared by 4 bases and J by 2 bases, with 5 bases between. Germline V gene data show CDR1 as SGHRS and CDR2 as YFSETQ. The CDR3 coding sequence is TGCGCCAGCAGCCAAGCCACAGATACGCAGTATTTT. Translating gives CASSQATDTQYF.

The J gene is TRBJ2-7, the V gene TRBV4-1, with D perhaps TRBD1 (5 bases). There are 15 residues in the CDR3. Trimming shortened V by 4 bases and J by 0 bases, and 13 bases separated the two germline ends. Per germline, CDR1 MGHRA and CDR2 YSYEKL. The CDR3 reads CASSPLGAGSYEQYF. The CDR3 DNA follows: TGCGCCAGCAGCCCGCTAGGGGCAGGCTCCTACGAGCAGTACTTC.